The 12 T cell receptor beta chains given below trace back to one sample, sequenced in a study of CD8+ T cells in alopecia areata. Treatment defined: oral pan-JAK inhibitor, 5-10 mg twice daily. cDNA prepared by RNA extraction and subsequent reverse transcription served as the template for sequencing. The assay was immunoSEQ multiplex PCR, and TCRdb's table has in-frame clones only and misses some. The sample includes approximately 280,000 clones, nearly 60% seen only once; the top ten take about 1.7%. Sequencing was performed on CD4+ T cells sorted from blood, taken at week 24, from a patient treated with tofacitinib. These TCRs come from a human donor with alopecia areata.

The CDR3 region has the DNA TGTGCCTGGAAGGAGGGAGGCTACACCTTC. Its protein product is CAWKEGGYTF. The gene calls are TRBV30 and TRBJ1-2; no reliable D call. The CDR3 has 10 amino acids. Germline assignment: CDR1 GTSNPN and CDR2 SVGIG (reference sequence). V shed 4 bases and J shed 8 bases, with 8 bases lying between them.

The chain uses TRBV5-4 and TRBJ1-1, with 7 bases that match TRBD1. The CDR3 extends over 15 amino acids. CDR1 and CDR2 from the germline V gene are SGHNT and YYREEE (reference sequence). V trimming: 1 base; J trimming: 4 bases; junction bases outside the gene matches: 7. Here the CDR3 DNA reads TGTGCCAGCAGCTTGCCCCCACAGGGGTCCACTGAAGCTTTCTTT. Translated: CASSLPPQGSTEAFF.

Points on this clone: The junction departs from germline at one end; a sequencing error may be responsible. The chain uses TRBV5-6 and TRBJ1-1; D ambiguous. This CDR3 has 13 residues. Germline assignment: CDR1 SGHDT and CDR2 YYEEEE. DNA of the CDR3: TGTGCCAGCAGCTTGGGTCTGAACCCTGAAGCTTTCTTT. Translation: CASSLGLNPEAFF.

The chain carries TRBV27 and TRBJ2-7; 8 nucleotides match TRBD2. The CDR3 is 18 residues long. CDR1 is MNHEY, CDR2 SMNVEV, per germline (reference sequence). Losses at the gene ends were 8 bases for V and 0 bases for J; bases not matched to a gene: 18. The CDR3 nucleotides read TGTGCCAGCGCCCCTATCGTAACTAGCGGCACGGTCTCCTACGAGCAGTACTTC. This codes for CASAPIVTSGTVSYEQYF.

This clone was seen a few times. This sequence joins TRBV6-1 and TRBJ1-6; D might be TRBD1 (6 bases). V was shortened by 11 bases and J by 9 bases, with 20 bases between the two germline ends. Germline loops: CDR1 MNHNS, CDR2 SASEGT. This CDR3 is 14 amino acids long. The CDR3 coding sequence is TGTGCCTCCCACGAGGGGGGCGATACTTCACCCCTCCACTTT. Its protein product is CASHEGGDTSPLHF.

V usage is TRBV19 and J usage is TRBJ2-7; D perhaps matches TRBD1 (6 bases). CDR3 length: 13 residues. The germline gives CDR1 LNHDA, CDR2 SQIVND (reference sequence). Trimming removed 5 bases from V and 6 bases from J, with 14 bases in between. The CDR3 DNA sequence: TGTGCCAGTAGTGGGCTCAGGGGCAGCGAGCAGTACTTC. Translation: CASSGLRGSEQYF. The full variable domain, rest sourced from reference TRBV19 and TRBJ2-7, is DGGITQSPKYLFRKEGQNVTLSCEQNLNHDAMYWYRQDPGQGLRLIYYSQIVNDFQKGDIAEGYSVSREKKESFPLTVTSAQKNPTAFYLCASSGLRGSEQYFGPGTRLTVT.

The CDR3 region has the DNA TGTGCCAGCAGGTCGACCGGGACTAGCGGTGGTACGCAGTATTTT. Its translation is CASRSTGTSGGTQYF. V usage is TRBV25-1 and J usage is TRBJ2-3, with TRBD2 identical over 11 bases. CDR3 length equals 15 residues. Trimming at V came to 6 bases and at J to 8 bases, leaving 10 bases not matched to a gene. Germline loops: CDR1 MGHDK, CDR2 SYGVNS. The complete variable domain, with remaining parts taken from reference TRBV25-1 and TRBJ2-3, reads EADIYQTPRYLVIGTGKKITLECSQTMGHDKMYWYQQDPGMELHLIHYSYGVNSTEKGDLSSESTVSRIRTEHFPLTLESARPSHTSQYLCASRSTGTSGGTQYFGPGTRLTVL.

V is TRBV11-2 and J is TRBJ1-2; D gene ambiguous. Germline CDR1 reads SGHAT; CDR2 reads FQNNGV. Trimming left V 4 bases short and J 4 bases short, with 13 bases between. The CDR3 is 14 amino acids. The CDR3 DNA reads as TGTGCCAGCAGCTCCGATCGGGGAGCCTATGGCTACACCTTC. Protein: CASSSDRGAYGYTF.

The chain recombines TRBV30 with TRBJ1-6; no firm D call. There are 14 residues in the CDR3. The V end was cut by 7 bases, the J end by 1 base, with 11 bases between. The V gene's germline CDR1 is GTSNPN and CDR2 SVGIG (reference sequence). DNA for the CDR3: TGTGCCTACCAGGCGGGATCCTATAATTCACCCCTCCACTTT. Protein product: CAYQAGSYNSPLHF.

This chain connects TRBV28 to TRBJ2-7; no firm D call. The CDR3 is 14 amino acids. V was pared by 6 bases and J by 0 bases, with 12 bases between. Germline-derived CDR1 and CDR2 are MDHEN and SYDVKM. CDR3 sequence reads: CASSPDMSSYEQYF. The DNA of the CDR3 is TGTGCCAGCAGCCCCGACATGAGCTCCTACGAGCAGTACTTC.

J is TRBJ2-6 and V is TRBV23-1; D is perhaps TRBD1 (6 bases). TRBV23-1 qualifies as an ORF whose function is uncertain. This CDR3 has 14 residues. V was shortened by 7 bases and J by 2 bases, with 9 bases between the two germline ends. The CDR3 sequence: CASTPGAGANVLTF. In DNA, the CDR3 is TGCGCCAGCACTCCAGGGGCTGGGGCCAACGTCCTGACTTTC.

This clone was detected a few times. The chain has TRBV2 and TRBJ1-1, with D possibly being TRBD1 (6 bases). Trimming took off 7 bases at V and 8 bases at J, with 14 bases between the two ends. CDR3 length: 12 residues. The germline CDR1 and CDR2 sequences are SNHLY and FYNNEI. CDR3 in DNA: TGTGCCAGCACCCCCCAGGACAGAGAAGCTTTCTTT. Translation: CASTPQDREAFF.